This T cell receptor beta chain was recorded in a study of identical twins. Study outcomes and limitations: Out-of-frame sharing of TCR alpha in monozygotic twins was underestimated by models. Whereas memory repertoires showed no such difference, abundant cord blood beta clonotypes carried fewer insertions. Because invariant MAIT and iNKT cells could be present, zero-insertion analyses could be partly confounded.

Each CDR3 protein is one row after TCRdb ran MiXCR on the 5' RACE reads. The sample includes roughly 710,000 distinct CDR3 sequences, 6.1% of them seen just once. CDR1 and CDR2 from the germline V gene are SQVTM and ANQGSEA. The CDR3 has 20 residues. V dropped 1 base and J dropped 2 bases, with 28 bases sitting between them. The table lists this clonotype with many counts. The target antigen is unknown. In every case, the donor was a healthy Caucasian. This sequence joins TRBV29-1 and TRBJ2-3; D gene uncertain. The receptor comes from a man in his late teens or twenties in good health. Sequenced material: naive T cells sorted from blood. The CDR3 DNA is TGCAGCGTTGAAGGCGTAATTGGGATTCCTAGGGTAAGGGACACAGATACGCAGTATTTT. This gives the protein CSVEGVIGIPRVRDTDTQYF.